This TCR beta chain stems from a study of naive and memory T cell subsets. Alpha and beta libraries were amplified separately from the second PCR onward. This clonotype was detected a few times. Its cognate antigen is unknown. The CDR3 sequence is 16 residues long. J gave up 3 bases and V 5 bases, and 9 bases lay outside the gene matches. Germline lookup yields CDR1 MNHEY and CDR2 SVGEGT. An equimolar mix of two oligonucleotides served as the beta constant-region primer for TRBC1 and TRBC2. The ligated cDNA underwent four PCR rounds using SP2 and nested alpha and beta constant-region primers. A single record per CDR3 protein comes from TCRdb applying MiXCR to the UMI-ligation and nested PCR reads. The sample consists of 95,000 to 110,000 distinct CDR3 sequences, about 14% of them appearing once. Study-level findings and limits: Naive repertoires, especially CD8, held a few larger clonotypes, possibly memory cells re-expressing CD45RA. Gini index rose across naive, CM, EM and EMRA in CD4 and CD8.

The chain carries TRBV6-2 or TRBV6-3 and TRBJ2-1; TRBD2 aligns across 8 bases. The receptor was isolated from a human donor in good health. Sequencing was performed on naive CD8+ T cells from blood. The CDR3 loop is CASSPPGGGLYNEQFF. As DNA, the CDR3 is TGTGCCAGCAGTCCCCCGGGGGGGGGGCTCTACAATGAGCAGTTCTTC.